This T cell receptor beta chain was sequenced during a study of cytomegalovirus exposure and HLA in healthy donors. Study-level results: An Asian-associated ancestry cluster reportedly showed fewer N-insertions than the approximately 700-donor mean in a later analysis. Productive status was seen about 90% or about 30% of the time for most TCR beta V segments in an earlier analysis.

The PCR employed 60 Vbeta primers together with 13 Jbeta primers. Repertoires were generated with immunoSEQ multiplex PCR, while TCRdb's copy carries only in-frame clones and drops some. The sample lists 85,000 to 100,000 clones, 64% occurring once. This CDR3 has 16 amino acids. Germline trimming cut 4 bases from V and 5 bases from J; bases unmatched to any gene: 11. Germline lookup yields CDR1 SGHNT and CDR2 YYREEE (reference sequence). As regards this clone: Its antigen is as yet unknown.

Sequenced material: PBMCs. V gene TRBV5-4 combines with J gene TRBJ2-5; TRBD1 agrees at 10 bases. This TCR was sampled from a man aged 60-69 years in good health and CMV-seronegative. The CDR3 loop reads CASSGVPDRGVETQYF. The CDR3, as DNA: TGTGCCAGCAGCGGGGTACCGGACAGGGGGGTGGAGACCCAGTACTTC.